What follows are 11 T cell receptor beta chains derived from one specimen sequenced in a study of blood T cells in healthy people across ages. Next came a second PCR, run for about 7 to 12 cycles, which used a sample-barcoded 5' primer along with a J-beta primer mix. From the 5' RACE reads, TCRdb called clonotypes with MiXCR, one entry per CDR3 protein. Of around 1,000,000 distinct CDR3 sequences detected, roughly two fifths appear once; the ten largest clones hold about an eighth. The specimen sequenced was blood. Receptor source: a man between 18 and 35 years old in good health.

The chain uses TRBV7-2 and TRBJ1-1, with D hard to call. The germline V gene has CDR1 SGHTA and CDR2 FQGNSA. Trimming removed 4 bases at V and 0 bases at J, with 15 bases between. The CDR3 has 16 residues. The DNA of the CDR3 is TGTGCCAGCAGCTCCCCCGGGAGGGCAATGAACACTGAAGCTTTCTTT. Its protein product is CASSSPGRAMNTEAFF.

This clonotype has just a few counts. CDR3 sequence reads: CSAPPGQGTRGYTF. The CDR3 nucleotides are TGCAGTGCACCTCCGGGACAGGGAACCCGGGGCTACACCTTC. The chain links TRBV20-1 to TRBJ1-2; 9 positions match TRBD1. Germline CDR1 reads DFQATT; CDR2 reads SNEGSKA (reference sequence). Losses at the gene ends were 6 bases for V and 8 bases for J; bases not matched to a gene: 13. This CDR3 contains 14 residues.

This chain links TRBV4-2 with TRBJ1-4; D might be TRBD1 (6 bases). The V end lost 2 bases, the J end lost 4 bases, and 11 bases lay between the germline ends. The CDR3 runs to 15 residues. The V gene's germline CDR1 is LGHNA and CDR2 YNFKEQ. The CDR3 region has the DNA TGTGCCAGCAGCCAACAGGACAGCCTTAATGAAAAACTGTTTTTT. Translating gives CASSQQDSLNEKLFF.

The chain joins TRBV12-3 or TRBV12-4 to TRBJ1-4; D gene ambiguous. The CDR3 spans 14 residues. Trimming cost V 3 bases and J 7 bases, with 12 bases left between them. The CDR3 DNA sequence: TGTGCCAGCAGTTTCCGGGGTGTCGGTGAAAAACTGTTTTTT. It encodes CASSFRGVGEKLFF.

The chain joins TRBV9 to TRBJ2-6, with D possibly TRBD2 on 6 matching bases. The V end was cut by 4 bases, the J end by 1 base, with 15 bases between. The CDR3 has 17 amino acids. Germline CDR1 and CDR2: SGDLS and YYNGEE. CDR3 region: CASSPGGRVSGANVLTF. Written as DNA, the CDR3 is TGTGCCAGCAGCCCCGGGGGTCGTGTGTCTGGGGCCAACGTCCTGACTTTC.

The J gene is TRBJ2-5, the V gene TRBV9; perhaps TRBD1 as D (5 bases). CDR3 size: 15 residues. V gave up 3 bases and J gave up 5 bases, with 17 bases separating them. Germline CDR1 reads SGDLS; CDR2 reads YYNGEE. The CDR3: CASSGKSGSGETQYF. Written as DNA, the CDR3 is TGTGCCAGCAGCGGGAAGTCAGGGTCTGGGGAGACCCAGTACTTC.

This clonotype has a single count. The chain couples TRBV6-5 to TRBJ2-1, with D tentatively TRBD1 (6 bases). Deletions cut 5 bases from V and 13 bases from J, with 15 bases between. Germline V gives CDR1 MNHEY, CDR2 SVGAGI. The CDR3 totals 12 residues. CDR3: CASSQDSLLQFF. In DNA form, the CDR3 reads TGTGCCAGCAGTCAGGACAGCCTGTTACAGTTCTTC.

In this sample, this clonotype turned up a few times. The chain employs TRBV29-1 and TRBJ1-2, with TRBD1 identical over 9 bases. This CDR3 region has 18 residues. The J segment lost 0 bases and the V segment lost 5 bases, leaving 16 bases of the junction unmatched. CDR1 SQVTM and CDR2 ANQGSEA come from the germline V gene. The CDR3 sequence is CSVQGGDRERRPNYGYTF. The CDR3 region has the DNA TGCAGCGTTCAAGGAGGGGACAGGGAAAGACGCCCTAACTATGGCTACACCTTC. Looking up the rest from reference TRBV29-1 and TRBJ1-2 gives the full variable domain: SAVISQKPSRDICQRGTSLTIQCQVDSQVTMMFWYRQQPGQSLTLIATANQGSEATYESGFVIDKFPISRPNLTFSTLTVSNMSPEDSSIYLCSVQGGDRERRPNYGYTFGSGTRLTVV.

The V and J genes are TRBV28 and TRBJ2-3; D may be TRBD2 (6 bases). Trimming removed 5 bases from V and 7 bases from J, with 16 bases in between. Per the germline V gene, CDR1 is MDHEN and CDR2 is SYDVKM. This CDR3 contains 14 residues. The CDR3 loop reads CASSVGQSGYTQYF. The CDR3 nucleotides read TGTGCCAGCAGTGTAGGGCAGAGCGGGTATACGCAGTATTTT.

The chain recombines TRBV6-1 with TRBJ1-1, with D possibly TRBD1 on 6 matching bases. The V end was cut by 6 bases, the J end by 0 bases, with 14 bases between. The germline gives CDR1 MNHNS, CDR2 SASEGT. This CDR3 region has 15 residues. This CDR3 is CASRIRTEMNTEAFF. The CDR3, as DNA: TGTGCCAGCAGGATTCGGACAGAAATGAACACTGAAGCTTTCTTT.

The V and J genes are TRBV9 and TRBJ1-1; weak D call: TRBD1 (5 bases). Germline V gives CDR1 SGDLS, CDR2 YYNGEE. V lost 1 base to trimming and J lost 1 base, with 8 bases between them. The CDR3 is made up of 14 amino acids. This CDR3 reads CASSVSTGNTEAFF. The CDR3, as DNA: TGTGCCAGCAGCGTATCAACAGGGAACACTGAAGCTTTCTTT.